This T cell receptor beta chain emerged from a study of CD8 T cells in Susac syndrome. Study-wide results and limits: Across the total CD8+ repertoires, roughly 16 Susac-specific public clones were found. The CD8+ TEMRA repertoires yielded five such clones.

In its sample, this clonotype was seen once. The antigen is unknown. CD8+ and CD4+ T cells from blood underwent TCR beta sequencing, which was carried out in a high-throughput format. Patients with Susac syndrome fulfilled recently defined diagnostic criteria for definite or probable disease. cDNA came from 0.5 to 1 ug RNA primed by random hexamers. By means of immunoSEQ multiplex PCR, TCR beta CDR3 spanning 54 Vbeta and 13 Jbeta underwent amplification. One entry per CDR3 protein results from TCRdb running MiXCR on the immunoSEQ multiplex PCR reads. The sample carries approximately 120,000 distinct CDR3 sequences, about 94% recorded once. The sample taken for sequencing was CD8+ T cells from PBMCs. The receptor comes from a human donor with Susac syndrome.

CDR3 loop: CASSLAGLQDEQFF. CDR3 sequence (DNA): TGTGCCAGCAGCTTAGCGGGGCTCCAGGATGAGCAGTTCTTC. J is TRBJ2-1 and V is TRBV7-6; TRBD1 is a possible D gene (5 bases). This CDR3 region has 14 residues. From germline, CDR1 is SGHVS and CDR2 FNYEAQ. Trimming cost V 0 bases and J 8 bases, with 11 bases left between them.